This T cell receptor beta chain was identified in a study of Ad26.COV2.S vaccination and SARS-CoV-2 variants. The study, taken as a whole, reports: Possibly, TCR breadth and depth analyses underestimated total T cell responses. Among vaccine recipients, spike-specific TCR breadth exceeded that of placebo recipients. Comparable non-spike TCR breadth was observed in vaccine and placebo recipients. Following vaccination, spike-specific CD8+ and CD4+ T cell responses reportedly exhibited substantial breadth.

As regards this clone: Its antigen is still unknown.

CDR1 and CDR2 from the germline V gene are SGDLS and YYNGEE. Trimming cost V 0 bases and J 6 bases, with 16 bases left between them. CDR3 size: 15 residues. TCRdb keeps only in-frame clones here, not all; method: immunoSEQ multiplex PCR. Of about 94,000 clones in the sample, more than 70% were seen once. The sequenced sample was peripheral blood, obtained after recovery from COVID-19. This chain uses TRBV9 with TRBJ2-7, with D unclear. The clonotype comes from a human donor who had recovered from COVID-19. CDR3 residues: CASSVAISSYSEQYF. DNA of the CDR3: TGTGCCAGCAGCGTAGCTATATCCTCCTACTCCGAGCAGTACTTC.